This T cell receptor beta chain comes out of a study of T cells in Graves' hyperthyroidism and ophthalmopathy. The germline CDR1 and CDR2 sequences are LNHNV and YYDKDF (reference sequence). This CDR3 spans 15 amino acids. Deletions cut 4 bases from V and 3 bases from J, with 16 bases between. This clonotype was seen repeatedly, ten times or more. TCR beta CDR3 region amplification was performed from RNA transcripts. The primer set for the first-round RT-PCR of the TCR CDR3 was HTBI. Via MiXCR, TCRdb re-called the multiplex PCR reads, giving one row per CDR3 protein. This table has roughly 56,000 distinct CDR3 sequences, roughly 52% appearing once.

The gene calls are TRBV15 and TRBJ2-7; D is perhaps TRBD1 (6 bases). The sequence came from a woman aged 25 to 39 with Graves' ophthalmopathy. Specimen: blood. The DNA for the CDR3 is TGTGCCACCAGCAAAGGTCGGGACACCGGCTACGAGCAGTACTTC. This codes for CATSKGRDTGYEQYF.